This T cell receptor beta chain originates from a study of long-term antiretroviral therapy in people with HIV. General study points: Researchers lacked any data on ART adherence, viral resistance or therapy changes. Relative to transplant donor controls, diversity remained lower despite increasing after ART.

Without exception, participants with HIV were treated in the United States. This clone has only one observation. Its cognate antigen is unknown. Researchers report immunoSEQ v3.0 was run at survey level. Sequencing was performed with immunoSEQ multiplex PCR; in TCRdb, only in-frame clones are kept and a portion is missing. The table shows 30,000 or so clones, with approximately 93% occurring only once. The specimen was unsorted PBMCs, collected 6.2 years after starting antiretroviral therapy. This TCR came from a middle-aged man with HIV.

CDR3 nucleotide sequence: TGTGCCAGCAGTGAAGTCCCAGGGATCAATTCACCCCTCCACTTT. Translation: CASSEVPGINSPLHF. The V call is TRBV6-1, the J call TRBJ1-6, with D perhaps matching TRBD1 (5 bases). V was trimmed by 1 base and J by 7 bases, leaving 11 bases between them. The CDR3 sequence is 15 residues long. Germline assignment: CDR1 MNHNS and CDR2 SASEGT.